A single sample gave rise to the 20 T cell receptor beta chains below, sequenced in a study of T cells in Graves' hyperthyroidism and ophthalmopathy. Amplification of TCR beta CDR3 regions used RNA as the template. HTBI primers were used for first-round RT-PCR of the TCR CDR3. Each CDR3 protein gets one entry after TCRdb re-called the multiplex PCR reads with MiXCR. The sample contains 350,000 to 400,000 distinct CDR3 sequences, under 15% of which appear only once. Sequencing used blood. The origin of the receptors is a woman in her thirties with Graves' hyperthyroidism.

This chain joins TRBV13 and TRBJ2-2; the match to TRBD2 covers 7 bases. Germline CDR1 reads PRHDT; CDR2 reads FYEKMQ (reference sequence). The CDR3 runs to 16 residues. The J segment lost 1 base and the V segment lost 0 bases, leaving 2 bases of the junction unmatched. CDR3 DNA: TGTGCCAGCAGCTTAGGCACGGGAGGGAACACCGGGGAGCTGTTTTTT. This codes for CASSLGTGGNTGELFF.

The chain employs TRBV10-3 and TRBJ1-6; D gene uncertain. Trimming cost V 6 bases and J 6 bases, with 15 bases left between them. CDR3 length: 15 amino acids. Germline V gene sequence: CDR1 ENHRY, CDR2 SYGVKD. CDR3 DNA sequence: TGTGCCATCAGGCCGGGAACAGAGGGTAATTCACCCCTCCACTTT. Amino acids: CAIRPGTEGNSPLHF.

The gene calls are TRBV3-1 and TRBJ2-7, with no clear D. The CDR3 is 14 residues long. Germline lookup yields CDR1 LGHDT and CDR2 YNNKEL (reference sequence). V lost 2 bases, J lost 2 bases, and 10 bases lay in between. The DNA for the CDR3 is TGTGCCAGCAGCCAACGGTATAACCCCTACGAGCAGTACTTC. It translates to CASSQRYNPYEQYF.

This clonotype was seen repeatedly, ten times or more. The V and J genes are TRBV20-1 and TRBJ2-1, with 7 bases aligning to TRBD2. CDR1 and CDR2 (germline): DFQATT, SNEGSKA (reference sequence). The CDR3 has 15 residues. V was pared by 0 bases and J by 3 bases, with 5 bases of the junction left unmatched. The CDR3 bases are TGCAGTGCTAGAGATGGGCTAGCGGTCTACAATGAGCAGTTCTTC. This encodes CSARDGLAVYNEQFF.

This clonotype was found many times. The chain is built from TRBV2 and TRBJ2-1, with TRBD2 identical over 9 bases. CDR1 is SNHLY and CDR2 is FYNNEI in the germline V gene. J was trimmed by 5 bases and V by 5 bases; bases with no gene match: 4. This CDR3 region has 14 residues. The CDR3 DNA is TGTGCCAGCAGTCTAGCGGGATTGAACAATGAGCAGTTCTTC. As protein: CASSLAGLNNEQFF.

The J gene is TRBJ2-5, the V gene TRBV19, with D perhaps matching TRBD1 or TRBD2 (6 bases each). Per the germline V gene, CDR1 is LNHDA and CDR2 is SQIVND (reference sequence). The CDR3 totals 14 residues. V lost 5 bases and J lost 2, with 12 bases in between. The CDR3 loop reads CASSARGLQETQYF. CDR3 DNA sequence: TGTGCCAGTAGTGCTCGGGGGCTTCAAGAGACCCAGTACTTC. The entire variable domain, with the rest obtained from reference TRBV19 and TRBJ2-5, is as follows: DGGITQSPKYLFRKEGQNVTLSCEQNLNHDAMYWYRQDPGQGLRLIYYSQIVNDFQKGDIAEGYSVSREKKESFPLTVTSAQKNPTAFYLCASSARGLQETQYFGPGTRLLVL.

J is TRBJ2-7 and V is TRBV3-1; D is possibly TRBD2 (5 bases). Trimming cost V 0 bases and J 2 bases, with 14 bases left between them. The CDR3 is made up of 16 amino acids. Germline V gene sequence: CDR1 LGHDT, CDR2 YNNKEL (reference sequence). The CDR3 sequence is CASSQDGRAAPYEQYF. CDR3 sequence (DNA): TGTGCCAGCAGCCAAGATGGTCGAGCGGCCCCCTACGAGCAGTACTTC.

This clonotype has at least ten counts. V and J are TRBV20-1 and TRBJ2-7; possibly TRBD2 for D (6 bases). V shed 4 bases and J shed 0 bases, with 16 bases lying between them. Looked up from germline, CDR1 is DFQATT and CDR2 is SNEGSKA (reference sequence). CDR3 size: 15 residues. CDR3 sequence reads: CSANGGAGSSYEQYF. Written as DNA, the CDR3 is TGCAGTGCTAACGGAGGCGCGGGAAGCTCCTACGAGCAGTACTTC.

This rearrangement joins TRBV28 to TRBJ2-6; D is unclear. The CDR3 length is 15 residues. The V and J ends lost 6 bases and 4 bases respectively, with 13 bases between them. CDR1 MDHEN and CDR2 SYDVKM come from the germline V gene. CDR3 region: CASSRISSGANVLTF. DNA for the CDR3: TGTGCCAGCAGCCGCATCTCATCGGGGGCCAACGTCCTGACTTTC.

The chain carries TRBV7-8 and TRBJ2-7, with 7 bases matching TRBD1. The germline V gene encodes CDR1 SGHVS and CDR2 FQNEAQ. After removal of 2 bases from V and 3 bases from J, the junction contained 13 bases not matched to a gene. This CDR3 contains 17 residues. The CDR3 spells CASSLLLRQGLLYEQYF. DNA of the CDR3: TGTGCCAGCAGCTTATTACTTCGACAGGGTTTGCTCTACGAGCAGTACTTC.

This clonotype was counted many times. The rearrangement joins TRBV7-3 to TRBJ2-1; 12 bases map to TRBD2. The CDR3 is 14 amino acids. In germline, CDR1 is SGHTA, CDR2 FQGTGA. After removal of 5 bases from V and 9 bases from J, the junction contained 5 bases not matched to a gene. The CDR3 DNA follows: TGTGCCAGCAGCCCTAGCGGGAGGGCGGTTGAGCAGTTCTTC. Encoded protein: CASSPSGRAVEQFF.

As concerns this clonotype: A much larger clone differs from this one at a single base, so this may be a read error. The gene calls are TRBV28 and TRBJ1-5; D is ambiguous. CDR1 and CDR2 from the germline V gene are MDHEN and SYDVKM. This CDR3 comprises 13 residues. CDR3 sequence (DNA): TGTGCCAGCAGTCTAGAGGTTGATCAGCCCCAGCGTTTT. This sequence encodes CASSLEVDQPQRF.

The V call is TRBV6-2 or TRBV6-3, the J call TRBJ2-3, with 7 bases that match TRBD2. CDR1 and CDR2 (germline): MNHEY, SVGEGT. This CDR3 region has 16 residues. J gave up 8 bases and V 0 bases, and 11 bases lay outside the gene matches. The CDR3 spells CASSYSTAGVVSTQYF. As DNA, the CDR3 is TGTGCCAGCAGTTACTCGACGGCGGGAGTAGTCTCTACGCAGTATTTT.

In this sample, this clonotype turned up many times. The V gene is TRBV10-3, the J gene TRBJ2-5; the match to TRBD2 covers 12 bases. From germline, CDR1 is ENHRY and CDR2 SYGVKD. The CDR3 extends over 17 amino acids. Trimming cost V 6 bases and J 5 bases; bases outside gene matches: 13. This CDR3 reads CAIRDGLAGGLRETQYF. Here the CDR3 DNA reads TGTGCCATCAGAGACGGTCTAGCGGGAGGGCTCAGGGAGACCCAGTACTTC.

A remark on this clonotype: A much larger clone sits a single nucleotide away, making a read error possible. The rearrangement links TRBV9 to TRBJ2-1; 11 bases are a match to TRBD2. The J call is uncertain, as TRBJ2-7 better fits the DNA end. The CDR3 spans 15 residues. Germline lookup yields CDR1 SGDLS and CDR2 YYNGEE. The CDR3 bases are TGTGCCAGCAGCGTGACTAGCGGGACGTTTAATGAGCAGTACTTC. This sequence encodes CASSVTSGTFNEQYF.

This clonotype was counted a few times. This rearrangement joins TRBV20-1 to TRBJ2-1; 10 nucleotides match TRBD2. Germline lookup yields CDR1 DFQATT and CDR2 SNEGSKA (reference sequence). The CDR3 extends over 16 amino acids. J lost 10 bases, V lost 3 bases, and 15 bases had no gene match. CDR3 DNA: TGCAGTGCTAGTCTACTAGCGGGGTCATCACCGGGGGAGCAGTTCTTC. Its translation is CSASLLAGSSPGEQFF.

J is TRBJ2-1 and V is TRBV7-8; possibly TRBD1 for D (5 bases). The CDR3 consists of 18 residues. CDR1 SGHVS and CDR2 FQNEAQ come from the germline V gene. V lost 4 bases, J lost 0 bases, and 19 bases lay in between. The CDR3 bases are TGTGCCAGCAGCTCACTTCCTCTGGGGCCTAGCTCCTACAATGAGCAGTTCTTC. Translated: CASSSLPLGPSSYNEQFF.

This clonotype has at least ten counts. The chain is built from TRBV2 and TRBJ2-2; a weak D match, TRBD2 (5 bases). Trimming pared 7 bases from V and 5 bases from J, leaving 14 bases between. This CDR3 has 14 amino acids. CDR1 is SNHLY and CDR2 is FYNNEI in the germline V gene. CDR3 sequence: CASTRGSKTGELFF. CDR3 DNA: TGTGCCAGCACCCGGGGAAGTAAGACCGGGGAGCTGTTTTTT.

This clonotype was recorded at least ten times. Here the CDR3 DNA reads TGTGCCAGCAGTGTCAATAGCGGGAGAGCATCCTACAATGAGCAGTTCTTC. Its translation: CASSVNSGRASYNEQFF. V and J are TRBV2 and TRBJ2-1; 9 bases fit TRBD2. This CDR3 region has 17 residues. V was clipped by 4 bases and J by 1 base; unmatched bases: 8. Per the germline V gene, CDR1 is SNHLY and CDR2 is FYNNEI.

This clonotype was found a few times. This chain connects TRBV20-1 to TRBJ2-1; 8 nucleotides agree with TRBD2. Per germline, CDR1 DFQATT and CDR2 SNEGSKA (reference sequence). J gave up 1 base and V 0 bases, and 11 bases lay outside the gene matches. This CDR3 has 18 residues. DNA for the CDR3: TGCAGTGCTAGAGATCTCGTGATAGCGGGAATTTCCTACAATGAGCAGTTCTTC. It is translated as CSARDLVIAGISYNEQFF.